This T cell receptor (beta chain) was sequenced during a study of blood T cells in healthy people across ages. The authors ran a second PCR of about 6 to 12 cycles using a sample-barcoded 5' primer and a J-beta primer mix. TCRdb redid the calling of the 5' RACE reads with MiXCR, one entry per CDR3 protein. Among about 720,000 distinct CDR3 sequences listed, about 20% were seen once. Germline lookup yields CDR1 MDHEN and CDR2 SYDVKM. V shed 5 bases and J 7 bases; nucleotides not matched to a gene: 7. CDR3 size: 15 residues. The genes are TRBV28 and TRBJ1-6, with 8 bases matching TRBD1. The sequencing sample was made of blood. This TCR was recovered from an older man in good health. CDR3 sequence reads: CASSGQGAQNSPLHF. CDR3 sequence (DNA): TGTGCCAGCAGTGGCCAGGGGGCCCAAAATTCACCCCTCCACTTT.